The 29 T cell receptor beta chains below come from one sample, sequenced in a study of neoadjuvant anti-PD-1 for oral cavity cancer. Clones were sequenced by immunoSEQ multiplex PCR, and TCRdb holds only the in-frame ones, with some missing. Of around 81,000 clones listed, more than 80% are singletons. The specimen comprised PBMCs, sampled before nivolumab (anti-PD-1) treatment. All receptors derive from a person between 40 and 79 years old with oral cavity squamous cell carcinoma.

This chain joins TRBV5-1 and TRBJ2-1; D may be TRBD1 (7 bases). Germline CDR1 and CDR2: SGHRS and YFSETQ. V was cut by 3 bases and J by 14 bases, with 21 bases left in between. CDR3 length: 14 residues. Here the CDR3 DNA reads TGCGCCAGCAGCTCCGGGGGAGGACAGGTAGGGGAGTTCTTC. This translates into CASSSGGGQVGEFF.

The chain carries TRBV6-5 and TRBJ2-1; 8 bases map to TRBD2. Germline V gives CDR1 MNHEY, CDR2 SVGAGI. Trimming at V came to 4 bases and at J to 5 bases, leaving 7 bases not matched to a gene. The CDR3 consists of 15 residues. CDR3 loop: CASSSVAGTNNEQFF. CDR3 DNA: TGTGCCAGCAGTTCTGTAGCGGGAACTAACAATGAGCAGTTCTTC.

The CDR3 region is CASSLGTSDSYEQYF. As DNA, the CDR3 is TGTGCCAGCAGCCTGGGGACTAGCGACTCCTACGAGCAGTACTTC. V and J are TRBV5-4 and TRBJ2-7; 10 bases align to TRBD2. The V gene's germline CDR1 is SGHNT and CDR2 YYREEE (reference sequence). V trimming: 4 bases; J trimming: 0 bases; junction bases outside the gene matches: 4. This CDR3 contains 15 residues.

The chain employs TRBV5-6 and TRBJ2-7, with D possibly being TRBD2 (5 bases). V gave up 5 bases and J gave up 2 bases, with 8 bases separating them. This CDR3 has 12 residues. Germline-derived CDR1 and CDR2 are SGHDT and YYEEEE. CDR3: CASRTGAYEQYF. CDR3 nucleotide sequence: TGTGCCAGCAGGACCGGGGCCTACGAGCAGTACTTC.

The rearrangement links TRBV12-5 to TRBJ1-2, with 7 bases aligning to TRBD1. Germline V lookup: CDR1 LGHNT, CDR2 FRNRAP. V shed 0 bases, J shed 0 bases, and the junction held 4 bases outside the gene matches. The CDR3 loop spans 16 amino acids. The CDR3 sequence: CASGLVQGETNYGYTF. Here the CDR3 DNA reads TGTGCTAGTGGTTTGGTTCAGGGGGAGACTAACTATGGCTACACCTTC.

V usage is TRBV6-5 and J usage is TRBJ1-2; D is uncertain. Germline-derived CDR1 and CDR2 are MNHEY and SVGAGI. Between the trimmed V and J ends, which lost 2 bases and 2 bases, there was a span of 9 bases. The CDR3 is made up of 14 amino acids. The CDR3 protein is CASSYREVNYGYTF. CDR3 DNA: TGTGCCAGCAGTTACAGGGAAGTCAACTATGGCTACACCTTC.

This clone appeared a single time. The chain carries TRBV9 and TRBJ2-3, with 7 nucleotides matching TRBD2. Germline V lookup: CDR1 SGDLS, CDR2 YYNGEE. This CDR3 is 15 amino acids long. V gave up 4 bases and J gave up 2 bases; unmatched junction bases: 7. As DNA, the CDR3 is TGTGCCAGCAGCCCTATGGGACTACCCACAGATACGCAGTATTTT. Protein sequence: CASSPMGLPTDTQYF.

This clone was found a few times. The chain carries TRBV27 and TRBJ2-1, with 10 bases identical to TRBD1. V gave up 8 bases and J gave up 4 bases; unmatched junction bases: 5. This CDR3 spans 14 amino acids. The germline V gene encodes CDR1 MNHEY and CDR2 SMNVEV (reference sequence). This CDR3 is CASGRQGAYNEQFF. CDR3 DNA: TGTGCCAGCGGTCGACAGGGGGCGTACAATGAGCAGTTCTTC.

The CDR3 region has the DNA TGTGCCAGCAGCACCGGGACAGGGGATCAGCCCCAGCATTTT. It codes for CASSTGTGDQPQHF. The V gene is TRBV6-6, the J gene TRBJ1-5; 10 bases are shared with TRBD1. J was trimmed by 5 bases and V by 6 bases; bases with no gene match: 4. The CDR3 is 14 amino acids. Germline CDR1 is MNHNY and CDR2 is SVGAGI (reference sequence).

V is TRBV10-2 and J is TRBJ1-4, with 7 positions matching TRBD1. The CDR3 totals 13 residues. Germline trimming cut 4 bases from V and 8 bases from J; bases unmatched to any gene: 4. Germline V CDR1 and CDR2: WSHSY, SAAADI. The CDR3 DNA follows: TGCGCCAGCAGTGTCCAGGGGGGCGAAAAACTGTTTTTT. Encoded protein: CASSVQGGEKLFF.

V usage is TRBV12-5 and J usage is TRBJ2-1, with 8 positions matching TRBD2. Germline CDR1 LGHNT, CDR2 FRNRAP. The length of the CDR3 is 13 residues. The J segment lost 8 bases and the V segment lost 5 bases, leaving 5 bases of the junction unmatched. The CDR3 DNA reads as TGTGCTAGTGGTCCCGGGGGGGGCGATGAGCAGTTCTTC. Its protein is CASGPGGGDEQFF.

The J gene is TRBJ2-1, the V gene TRBV10-2; no clear D gene. Germline V gene data show CDR1 as WSHSY and CDR2 as SAAADI. V lost 5 bases, J lost 9 bases, and 8 bases lay in between. The length of the CDR3 is 11 residues. CDR3 in DNA: TGCGCCAGCAGTCGCTCATTTGAGCAGTTCTTC. This translates into CASSRSFEQFF.

This clone was picked up many times. The V and J genes are TRBV30 and TRBJ1-1; TRBD1 matches 8 bases. Germline-derived CDR1 and CDR2 are GTSNPN and SVGIG (reference sequence). The CDR3 loop spans 16 amino acids. V lost 1 base to trimming and J lost 1 base; unmatched junction nucleotides: 8. The CDR3 nucleotides read TGTGCCTGGAGTGGATCCGAGACAGGGGCGAACACTGAAGCTTTCTTT. It translates to CAWSGSETGANTEAFF.

In this sample, this clone turned up a few times. The chain employs TRBV28 and TRBJ2-7; D is unresolved. In germline, CDR1 is MDHEN, CDR2 SYDVKM. V was shortened by 3 bases and J by 7 bases, with 10 bases between the two germline ends. The CDR3 has 12 amino acids. The CDR3 reads CASSLRPREQYF. The CDR3 nucleotides are TGTGCCAGCAGTTTGCGGCCACGGGAGCAGTACTTC.

This clone showed up just a few times. The rearrangement links TRBV6-1 to TRBJ2-7; no reliable D call. Germline values: CDR1 MNHNS, CDR2 SASEGT. The V and J ends lost 1 base and 3 bases respectively, with 10 bases between them. The length of the CDR3 is 14 residues. The CDR3 region is CASSEGDRVYEQYF. In DNA form, the CDR3 reads TGTGCCAGCAGTGAAGGAGATAGAGTCTACGAGCAGTACTTC.

The CDR3 nucleotides are TGTGCCAGCAGCTGGGGGACAGGGAATTCCAATGAGCAGTTCTTC. Translated, it gives CASSWGTGNSNEQFF. The chain combines TRBV11-2 with TRBJ2-1; 9 positions match TRBD1. This CDR3 is built from 15 residues. V trimming: 4 bases; J trimming: 6 bases; junction bases outside the gene matches: 7. Germline V gives CDR1 SGHAT, CDR2 FQNNGV.

The chain uses TRBV5-1 and TRBJ2-2, with D uncertain. The CDR3 runs 16 residues. V was shortened by 0 bases and J by 5 bases, with 14 bases between the two germline ends. CDR1 is SGHRS and CDR2 is YFSETQ in the germline V gene. This CDR3 is CASSLVFRQTTGELFF. The DNA for the CDR3 is TGCGCCAGCAGCTTGGTTTTCCGGCAGACGACCGGGGAGCTGTTTTTT.

V usage is TRBV6-5 and J usage is TRBJ1-1; D is undetermined. The CDR3 has 15 residues. The V end was cut by 5 bases, the J end by 0 bases, with 13 bases between. Germline V gene sequence: CDR1 MNHEY, CDR2 SVGAGI. DNA of the CDR3: TGTGCCAGCAGTCAAACATGGGGTTTGAACACTGAAGCTTTCTTT. Translating it yields CASSQTWGLNTEAFF.

The V call is TRBV6-5, the J call TRBJ1-1, with 7 bases matching TRBD1. Germline-derived CDR1 and CDR2 are MNHEY and SVGAGI. The CDR3 is 14 residues long. V was clipped by 2 bases and J by 4 bases; unmatched bases: 4. Here the CDR3 reads CASSYNSGGTEAFF. The CDR3 coding sequence is TGTGCCAGCAGTTACAACTCAGGGGGCACTGAAGCTTTCTTT.

This clone was detected only once. Germline is not matched at one junction end, which may reflect a read error. The chain employs TRBV29-1 and TRBJ2-7; 8 nucleotides align to TRBD1. The CDR3 spans 13 residues. Germline CDR1 SQVTM, CDR2 ANQGSEA. Here the CDR3 reads CSVAGTGSFEQYF. CDR3 bases: TGCAGCGTTGCCGGGACAGGATCCTTCGAGCAGTACTTC.

This clone showed up just a few times. The V gene is TRBV2, the J gene TRBJ2-7; 9 nucleotides align to TRBD1. The CDR3 is 12 amino acids. CDR1 is SNHLY and CDR2 is FYNNEI in the germline V gene. After removal of 6 bases from V and 4 bases from J, the junction contained 1 base not matched to a gene. The CDR3 loop is CASRGQGYEQYF. CDR3 in DNA: TGTGCCAGCAGAGGACAGGGGTACGAGCAGTACTTC.

This chain links TRBV5-1 with TRBJ1-4, with 9 bases aligning to TRBD1. This CDR3 region has 15 residues. Germline V lookup: CDR1 SGHRS, CDR2 YFSETQ. V lost 3 bases to trimming and J lost 3 bases; unmatched junction nucleotides: 3. The DNA for the CDR3 is TGCGCCAGCAGCTCACAGGGGGCTGCTAATGAAAAACTGTTTTTT. Its protein is CASSSQGAANEKLFF.

The chain couples TRBV7-9 to TRBJ1-1; no reliable D call. The CDR3 runs 14 residues. Trimming removed 1 base at V and 4 bases at J, with 10 bases between. Looked up from germline, CDR1 is SEHNR and CDR2 is FQNEAQ (reference sequence). The CDR3 spells CASSLGGEFTEAFF. DNA of the CDR3: TGTGCCAGCAGCTTAGGTGGGGAGTTCACTGAAGCTTTCTTT.

The V call is TRBV5-1, the J call TRBJ2-1; 7 bases are shared with TRBD2. Trimming cost V 0 bases and J 3 bases; bases outside gene matches: 3. The germline V gene encodes CDR1 SGHRS and CDR2 YFSETQ. The CDR3 loop spans 15 amino acids. CDR3 in DNA: TGCGCCAGCAGCTTGGCGGCTAGCGGCTACAATGAGCAGTTCTTC. Encoded protein: CASSLAASGYNEQFF.

The chain combines TRBV30 with TRBJ2-6; D is uncertain. V was pared by 0 bases and J by 5 bases, with 23 bases between. The CDR3 sequence is 19 residues long. The V gene's germline CDR1 is GTSNPN and CDR2 SVGIG (reference sequence). The CDR3 region is CAWSVLVSGRSRRANVLTF. Here the CDR3 DNA reads TGTGCCTGGAGTGTACTGGTTTCCGGCCGCTCTAGGAGGGCCAACGTCCTGACTTTC.

The V gene is TRBV6-5, the J gene TRBJ1-2, with D maybe TRBD1 (5 bases). The ends were cut back, 8 bases at V and 3 bases at J, with 10 bases in the middle. CDR1 MNHEY and CDR2 SVGAGI come from the germline V gene. The CDR3 sequence is 12 residues long. CDR3 residues: CASWGVDYGYTF. CDR3 coding DNA: TGTGCCAGCTGGGGGGTTGACTATGGCTACACCTTC.

This clone was counted a few times. The CDR3 region has the DNA TGTGCCATCAGTTCCCCAGCGGGAGGTCGGGAGACCCAGTACTTC. The encoded protein is CAISSPAGGRETQYF. V is TRBV10-3 and J is TRBJ2-5; 9 nucleotides match TRBD2. Germline loops: CDR1 ENHRY, CDR2 SYGVKD. Losses at the gene ends were 5 bases for V and 5 bases for J; bases not matched to a gene: 9. This CDR3 region has 15 residues.

The V call is TRBV10-3, the J call TRBJ2-7; 8 bases agree with TRBD2. The CDR3 totals 14 residues. Germline lookup yields CDR1 ENHRY and CDR2 SYGVKD. Trimming at V came to 6 bases and at J to 3 bases, leaving 7 bases not matched to a gene. The CDR3 loop is CAISYGTSNYEQYF. CDR3 DNA sequence: TGTGCCATCAGCTACGGGACTAGTAACTACGAGCAGTACTTC.

The gene calls are TRBV6-1 and TRBJ2-1, with TRBD2 as a possible D gene (5 bases). CDR3 size: 14 residues. The germline V and J ends were trimmed by 3 bases and 4 bases, with 10 bases remaining between them. Germline lookup yields CDR1 MNHNS and CDR2 SASEGT. The CDR3 DNA reads TGTGCCAGCAGTGATAGAGGGCAGTACAATGAGCAGTTCTTC. This sequence encodes CASSDRGQYNEQFF.